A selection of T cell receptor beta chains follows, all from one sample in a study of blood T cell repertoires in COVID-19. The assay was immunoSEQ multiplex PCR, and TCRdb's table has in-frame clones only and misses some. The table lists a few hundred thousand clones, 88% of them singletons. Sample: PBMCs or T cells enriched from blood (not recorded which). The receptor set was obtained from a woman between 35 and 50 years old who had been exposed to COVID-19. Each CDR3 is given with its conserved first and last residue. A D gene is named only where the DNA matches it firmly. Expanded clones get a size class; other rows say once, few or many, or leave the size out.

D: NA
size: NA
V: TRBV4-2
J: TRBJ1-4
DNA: TGTGCCAGCAGCCAAGATCTGGGGCGAGGTGTAGATAATGAAAAACTGTTTTTT
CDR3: CASSQDLGRGVDNEKLFF

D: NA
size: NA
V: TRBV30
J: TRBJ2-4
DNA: TGTGCCTGGAGGGAGGGAGGTTTGGGCAAAAACATTCAGTACTTC
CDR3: CAWREGGLGKNIQYF

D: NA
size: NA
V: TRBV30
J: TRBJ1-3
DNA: TGTGCCTGGAGTGCCGGGAACTCTGGAAACACCATATATTTT
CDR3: CAWSAGNSGNTIYF

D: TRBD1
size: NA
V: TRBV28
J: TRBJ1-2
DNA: TGTGCCAGCAGTTTGCTTTTTCCGGACAGGGGGTGGGGTGGCTACACCTTC
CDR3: CASSLLFPDRGWGGYTF

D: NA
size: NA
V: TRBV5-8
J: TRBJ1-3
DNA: TGTGCCAGCAGCCTATTAGCTAACACCATATATTTT
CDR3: CASSLLANTIYF

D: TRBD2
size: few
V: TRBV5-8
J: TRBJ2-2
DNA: TGTGCCAGCAGGCGAACGGTTAGAGCGGGAGGTACCGGGGAGCTGTTTTTT
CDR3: CASRRTVRAGGTGELFF

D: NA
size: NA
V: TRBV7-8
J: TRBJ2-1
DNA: TGTGCCAGCAGCCCCCGGAGTGAGCAGTTCTTC
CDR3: CASSPRSEQFF

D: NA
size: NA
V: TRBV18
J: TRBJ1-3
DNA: TGTGCCAGCTCACCCTTGGCAGGACTAAACTCTGGAAACACCATATATTTT
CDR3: CASSPLAGLNSGNTIYF

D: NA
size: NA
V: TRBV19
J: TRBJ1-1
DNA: TGTGCCAGTAGTTCCCAGACAATGAACACTGAAGCTTTCTTT
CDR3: CASSSQTMNTEAFF

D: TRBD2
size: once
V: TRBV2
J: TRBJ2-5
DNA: TGTGCCAGCAGTGCAAGCGGGGCCTTAGGCCTGGAGACCCAGTACTTC
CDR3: CASSASGALGLETQYF

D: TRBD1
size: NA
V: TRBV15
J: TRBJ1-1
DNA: TGTGCCACCAGCAGAGGGACAGGCGGAAACACTGAAGCTTTCTTT
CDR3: CATSRGTGGNTEAFF

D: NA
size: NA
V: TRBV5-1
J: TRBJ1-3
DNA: TGCGCCAGCAGCCCTGAGGGCTCTGGAAACACCATATATTTT
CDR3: CASSPEGSGNTIYF

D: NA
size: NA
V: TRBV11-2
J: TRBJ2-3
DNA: TGTGCCAGCAGCCAAGCCACAGATACGCAGTATTTT
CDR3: CASSQATDTQYF

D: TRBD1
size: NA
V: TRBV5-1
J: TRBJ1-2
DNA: TGCGCCAGCAGCGGGAGTAGGGGACAGACTAACTATGGCTACACCTTC
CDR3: CASSGSRGQTNYGYTF

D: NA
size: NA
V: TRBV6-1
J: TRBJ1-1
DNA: TGTGCCAGCAGTGAGGGGGCCAGCCCTGAAGCTTTCTTT
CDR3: CASSEGASPEAFF

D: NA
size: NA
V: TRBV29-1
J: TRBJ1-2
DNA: TGCAGCGTTGAGGGGGACTTGGGCTATGGCTACACCTTC
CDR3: CSVEGDLGYGYTF

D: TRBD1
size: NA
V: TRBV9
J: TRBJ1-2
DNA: TGTGCCAGCAGCGTAAGGGACAGAGAAAACTATGGCTACACCTTC
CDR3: CASSVRDRENYGYTF

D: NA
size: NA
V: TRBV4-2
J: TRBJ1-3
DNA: TGTGCCAGCAGCCAAGGCGGCATTGGTGGCACCATATATTTT
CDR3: CASSQGGIGGTIYF

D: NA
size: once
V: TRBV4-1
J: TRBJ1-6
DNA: TGCGCCAGCAGGGTCCAGGGGCGCGCCCCCTCACCCCTCCACTTT
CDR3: CASRVQGRAPSPLHF

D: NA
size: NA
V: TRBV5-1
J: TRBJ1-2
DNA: TGTGCCAGCAGCCGAGACAGTGCCCAGGGTTTGGGCTACACCTTC
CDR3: CASSRDSAQGLGYTF